This TCR beta chain was documented in a study of cytomegalovirus exposure and HLA in healthy donors. General observations from the study: Several of the most significant clusters appeared linked to common viral pathogens, based on a later analysis.

For this clone: The target antigen is unknown.

In the PCR, 60 Vbeta and 13 Jbeta primers were used. The repertoire was sequenced with immunoSEQ multiplex PCR; TCRdb's copy has only in-frame clones and lacks some. Of tens of thousands of clones listed, about 81% are singletons. Each donor was nominally healthy when sampled (though unrecorded immune exposures were likely). The CDR3 has 15 amino acids. The V end lost 4 bases, the J end lost 3 bases, and 17 bases lay between the germline ends. Germline CDR1 reads SGHRS; CDR2 reads YFSETQ. This TCR was recovered from a middle-aged woman in good health and CMV-seronegative. Sequencing was done on a sample of PBMCs. The gene calls are TRBV5-1 and TRBJ2-7; D is undetermined. The CDR3 DNA reads as TGCGCCAGCAGCAGCCATAGCCTGACTGGCTACGAGCAGTACTTC. Translation: CASSSHSLTGYEQYF.